This T cell receptor (beta chain) was found in a study of identifying expanded T cells in peripheral blood. Study results and limitations: Clone count variance between roughly two-week samples rose with total template count. Differentially abundant clones: about 1.2 between replicates, about 16 at about two weeks, 18 to 20 at four.

A word on this clone: What it binds is not known.

Clones were read by immunoSEQ multiplex PCR, and TCRdb kept only the in-frame ones, dropping some. The sample consists of approximately 90,000 clones, about nine tenths of them appearing once. The CDR3 runs 14 residues. The V end was cut by 0 bases, the J end by 6 bases, with 8 bases between. The germline V gene has CDR1 LGHNT and CDR2 FRNRAP. Sequenced sample: blood. This receptor was taken from a person aged 18 to 70 in good health. The genes are TRBV12-5 and TRBJ2-2; D uncertain. This CDR3 reads CASGLVPDAGELFF. The CDR3 coding sequence is TGTGCTAGTGGTTTGGTACCCGACGCCGGGGAGCTGTTTTTT.